These 10 T cell receptor beta chains were sequenced from one sample in a study of blood T cell repertoires in COVID-19. Sequencing used immunoSEQ multiplex PCR; TCRdb keeps in-frame clones, though not all of them. The sample holds 200,000 to 300,000 clones, roughly 76% seen once. Sequencing used peripheral blood. Source of these receptors: an elderly woman with COVID-19, enrolled during active disease.

The CDR3 region is CASSVRASGWQTGELFF. The DNA for the CDR3 is TGTGCCAGCAGTGTAAGGGCTAGCGGGTGGCAGACCGGGGAGCTGTTTTTT. The chain has TRBV2 and TRBJ2-2, with 8 bases aligning to TRBD2. The CDR3 extends over 17 amino acids. The germline CDR1 and CDR2 sequences are SNHLY and FYNNEI. Unmatched junction bases numbered 12, after V lost 4 bases and J lost 5 bases.

Worth noting for this clone: The junction departs from the called germline gene at one end, perhaps through a read error. The genes are TRBV7-7 and TRBJ2-3; no firm D call. Germline loops: CDR1 SSHAT, CDR2 FNYEAQ (reference sequence). The CDR3 runs to 13 residues. CDR3 coding DNA: TGTGCTAGCAGCCTTGGGCCAACAGATACGCAGTATTTT. It yields the protein CASSLGPTDTQYF.

This clone has just one count. The rearrangement joins TRBV7-9 to TRBJ1-3; D ambiguous. V was clipped by 3 bases and J by 0 bases, with 18 bases between them. Germline V gene data show CDR1 as SEHNR and CDR2 as FQNEAQ (reference sequence). The CDR3 spans 18 residues. CDR3 sequence (DNA): TGTGCCAGCAGCTTTAGGGAGCGATCATTCCGCTCTGGAAACACCATATATTTT. Its translation: CASSFRERSFRSGNTIYF.

This chain uses TRBV6-5 with TRBJ1-3; the D gene is possibly TRBD1 (6 bases). CDR1 and CDR2 (germline): MNHEY, SVGAGI. The V and J ends lost 5 bases and 3 bases respectively, with 11 bases between them. The CDR3 contains 14 residues. The CDR3, as DNA: TGTGCCAGCAGTCCGAACAGGGATGGAAACACCATATATTTT. It yields the protein CASSPNRDGNTIYF.

This clone was observed many times. The chain joins TRBV2 to TRBJ1-3, with 7 bases matching TRBD1. CDR1 and CDR2 from the germline V gene are SNHLY and FYNNEI. The CDR3 covers 16 residues. V dropped 7 bases and J dropped 2; count of bases not matched to a gene: 11. In nucleotides, the CDR3 is TGTGCCAGCATGCGAGGGGACAGCCGGCCTGGAAACACCATATATTTT. This sequence encodes CASMRGDSRPGNTIYF.

V usage is TRBV10-2 and J usage is TRBJ1-1; 8 bases line up with TRBD1. V dropped 5 bases and J dropped 3; count of bases not matched to a gene: 11. The CDR3 loop spans 16 amino acids. CDR1 is WSHSY and CDR2 is SAAADI in the germline V gene. In nucleotides, the CDR3 is TGCGCCAGCAGTTTTAGTTATGACAGGGGATACACTGAAGCTTTCTTT. Translating gives CASSFSYDRGYTEAFF.

The V gene is TRBV27, the J gene TRBJ1-5, with 7 bases fitting TRBD1. The ends lost 6 bases at V and 0 bases at J; junction bases unmatched: 5. Germline CDR1 and CDR2: MNHEY and SMNVEV (reference sequence). The CDR3 runs 15 residues. CDR3 bases: TGTGCCAGCAGAAGGACAGGTGATAGCAATCAGCCCCAGCATTTT. As protein: CASRRTGDSNQPQHF.

The chain has TRBV2 and TRBJ1-2; 8 bases agree with TRBD1. CDR1 and CDR2 (germline): SNHLY, FYNNEI. The CDR3 has 14 amino acids. Unmatched junction bases numbered 6, after V lost 5 bases and J lost 4 bases. CDR3 bases: TGTGCCAGCAGTCCGACAGGGGAACGCTATGGCTACACCTTC. Its protein product is CASSPTGERYGYTF.

The genes are TRBV6-6 and TRBJ1-1; 7 nucleotides line up with TRBD1. Germline V gene sequence: CDR1 MNHNY, CDR2 SVGAGI (reference sequence). The CDR3 is made up of 15 amino acids. Trimming at V came to 2 bases and at J to 0 bases, leaving 3 bases not matched to a gene. CDR3 bases: TGTGCCAGCAGTTACCAGGGGGGCATGAACACTGAAGCTTTCTTT. Protein: CASSYQGGMNTEAFF.

This clone turned up a few times. The chain carries TRBV10-3 and TRBJ2-1, with 8 bases that match TRBD1. This CDR3 contains 15 residues. Looked up from germline, CDR1 is ENHRY and CDR2 is SYGVKD. V trimming: 3 bases; J trimming: 4 bases; junction bases outside the gene matches: 5. In DNA form, the CDR3 reads TGTGCCATCAGTGATCCCGGGACAGGATACAATGAGCAGTTCTTC. Residues: CAISDPGTGYNEQFF.